This T cell receptor (beta chain) was recorded in a study of cytomegalovirus exposure and HLA in healthy donors. Overall study results and limits: Previous analysis showed most TCR beta V segments were productive about 87% or about 30% of the time. Investigators reported more than 150 TCR beta chains as tied to cytomegalovirus. Near-uniform donor sequencing depth was presumed by presence/absence analyses.

The PCR contained 60 Vbeta and 13 Jbeta primers. TCRdb keeps only in-frame clones here, not all; method: immunoSEQ multiplex PCR. The data contain some 60,000 clones, around 80% of them singletons. Germline V gives CDR1 SNHLY, CDR2 FYNNEI. The CDR3 has 16 amino acids. V was clipped by 4 bases and J by 0 bases; unmatched bases: 5. Regarding this clone: Antigen: not known.

The sequence was obtained from a male donor in good health and CMV-seronegative. The sample taken for sequencing was PBMCs. V usage is TRBV2 and J usage is TRBJ2-2; 7 bases line up with TRBD2. Here the CDR3 reads CASSGRGGTNTGELFF. The CDR3 region has the DNA TGTGCCAGCAGTGGACGCGGGGGAACGAACACCGGGGAGCTGTTTTTT.